This T cell receptor (beta chain) appears in the sequencing data of a study of shared T cell receptors in the human thymus. Per the germline V gene, CDR1 is LGHNA and CDR2 is YNFKEQ. The CDR3 is 13 amino acids. The germline V and J ends were trimmed by 0 bases and 0 bases, with 3 bases remaining between them. Using immunoSEQ multiplex PCR, the repertoire was profiled, and TCRdb retains in-frame clones only, with some absent. The top ten clones hold roughly 0.02% of a sample with a few hundred thousand clones, approximately 95% of them seen once. Material: thymocytes. The chain links TRBV4-2 to TRBJ2-7; no reliable D call. This TCR came from a human donor. Here the CDR3 DNA reads TGTGCCAGCAGCCAAGAGGACTCCTACGAGCAGTACTTC. Translation gives CASSQEDSYEQYF.